This entry describes one T cell receptor (beta chain). Its antigen is not known. This sample was included in a study of PD-1 blockade in classical Hodgkin lymphoma. Overall study results and limits: Relapsed/refractory patients reportedly had the lowest baseline TCR diversity, below newly diagnosed patients, who were below healthy donors. A significant rise in TCR diversity was seen by C4D1 for CD4+ cells but not for CD8+ cells.

Time point denoted: cycle 4 day 1 (C4D1), after less than seven weeks of nivolumab. Every single patient, without exception, relapsed after autologous stem cell transplantation, and brentuximab vedotin exposure varied. Measured with immunoSEQ multiplex PCR; TCRdb has only the in-frame clones, and not every one. The repertoire holds fewer than 55,000 clones, more than 70% seen once, with 37% in the top ten. The source is a human donor with classical Hodgkin lymphoma. Sequencing used peripheral blood mononuclear cells (PBMCs), obtained before the fourth cycle of nivolumab.

The CDR3 region is CASSLTSTGGNEQFF. The CDR3 nucleotides are TGTGCCAGCAGCTTAACGTCAACGGGCGGCAATGAGCAGTTCTTC. The chain is built from TRBV7-3 and TRBJ2-1; D uncertain. Trimming shortened V by 0 bases and J by 6 bases, and 12 bases separated the two germline ends. Per germline, CDR1 SGHTA and CDR2 FQGTGA. The CDR3 runs to 15 residues.